This passage covers 4 T cell receptor beta chains from one sample sequenced in a study of shared clonotypes between healthy human individuals. Produced via immunoSEQ multiplex PCR; TCRdb's table is partial and in-frame only. Among 1.6 million or so clones listed, around 98.5% were seen once. Specimen: naive CD4+ T cells sorted from blood. Documented subset: CD45RA+ positively selected. Receptor source: a man aged 25-45 years in good health.

This chain uses TRBV29-1 with TRBJ2-2; no definite D call. V was cut by 7 bases and J by 0 bases, with 12 bases left in between. The CDR3 covers 14 residues. Germline CDR1 is SQVTM and CDR2 is ANQGSEA. The DNA for the CDR3 is TGCAGCGCTCGCGGCCGGACGAACACCGGGGAGCTGTTTTTT. As protein: CSARGRTNTGELFF.

This clone is a singleton in its sample. The sample holds other DNA sequences that translate to the same CDR3. This chain joins TRBV7-9 and TRBJ2-2; D may be TRBD1 (5 bases). V was cut by 3 bases and J by 5 bases, with 7 bases left in between. The germline V gene has CDR1 SEHNR and CDR2 FQNEAQ (reference sequence). This CDR3 has 13 residues. The CDR3 bases are TGTGCCAGCAGCTTCGCAGGGACCGGGGAGCTGTTTTTT. Translated, it gives CASSFAGTGELFF.

This clone was detected only a few times. This chain joins TRBV2 and TRBJ1-1; 10 nucleotides match TRBD1. Germline CDR1 reads SNHLY; CDR2 reads FYNNEI. CDR3 size: 16 residues. V shed 5 bases and J 4 bases; nucleotides not matched to a gene: 10. CDR3 loop: CASSIRQGAFRTEAFF. CDR3 DNA: TGTGCCAGCAGTATCCGACAGGGGGCCTTTCGCACTGAAGCTTTCTTT.

The genes are TRBV14 and TRBJ2-7; TRBD1 matches at 9 bases. The CDR3 contains 15 residues. CDR1 is SGHDN, CDR2 FVKESK, per germline. Trimming cost V 4 bases and J 2 bases; bases outside gene matches: 6. CDR3 sequence reads: CASSLGQGIAYEQYF. The CDR3 coding sequence is TGTGCCAGCAGCCTTGGACAGGGGATAGCCTACGAGCAGTACTTC.